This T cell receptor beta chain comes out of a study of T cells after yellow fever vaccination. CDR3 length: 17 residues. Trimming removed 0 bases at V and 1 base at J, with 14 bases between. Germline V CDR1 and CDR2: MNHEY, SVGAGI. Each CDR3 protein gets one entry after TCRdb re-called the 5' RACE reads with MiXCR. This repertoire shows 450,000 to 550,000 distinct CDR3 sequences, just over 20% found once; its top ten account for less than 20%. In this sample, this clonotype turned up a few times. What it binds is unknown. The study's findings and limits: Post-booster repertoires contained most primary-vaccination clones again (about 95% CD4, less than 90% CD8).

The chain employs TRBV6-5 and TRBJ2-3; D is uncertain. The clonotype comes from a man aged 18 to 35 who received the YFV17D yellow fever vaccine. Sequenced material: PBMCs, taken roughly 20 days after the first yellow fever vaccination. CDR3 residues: CASSYSMVWPGTDTQYF. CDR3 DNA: TGTGCCAGCAGTTACTCCATGGTATGGCCGGGCACAGATACGCAGTATTTT.